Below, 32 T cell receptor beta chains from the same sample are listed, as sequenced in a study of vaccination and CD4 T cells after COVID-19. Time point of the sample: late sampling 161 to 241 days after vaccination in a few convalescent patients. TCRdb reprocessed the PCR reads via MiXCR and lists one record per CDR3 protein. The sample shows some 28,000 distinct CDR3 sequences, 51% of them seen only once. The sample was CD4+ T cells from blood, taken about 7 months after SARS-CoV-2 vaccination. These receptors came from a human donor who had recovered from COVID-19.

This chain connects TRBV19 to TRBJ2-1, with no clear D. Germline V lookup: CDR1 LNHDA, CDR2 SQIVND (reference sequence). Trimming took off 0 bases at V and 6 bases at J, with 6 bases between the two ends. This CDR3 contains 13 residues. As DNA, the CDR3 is TGTGCCAGTAGTATAGAACTCCCCAATGAGCAGTTCTTC. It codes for CASSIELPNEQFF.

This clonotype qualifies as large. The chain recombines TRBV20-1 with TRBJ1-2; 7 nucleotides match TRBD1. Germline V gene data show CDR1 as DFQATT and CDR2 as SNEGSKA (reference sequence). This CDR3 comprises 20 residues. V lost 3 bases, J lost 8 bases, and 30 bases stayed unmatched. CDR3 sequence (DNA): TGCAGTGCTAGTTACCCCCCGAAGCCAGAGACAGGGATGAATACGGACGGCTACACCTTC. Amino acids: CSASYPPKPETGMNTDGYTF.

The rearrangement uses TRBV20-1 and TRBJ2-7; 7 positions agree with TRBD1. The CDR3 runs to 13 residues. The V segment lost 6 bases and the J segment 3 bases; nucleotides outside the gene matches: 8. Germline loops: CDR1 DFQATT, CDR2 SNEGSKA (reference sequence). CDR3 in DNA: TGCAGTGCCCGGACAGGCACCAGCTACGAGCAGTACTTC. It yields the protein CSARTGTSYEQYF.

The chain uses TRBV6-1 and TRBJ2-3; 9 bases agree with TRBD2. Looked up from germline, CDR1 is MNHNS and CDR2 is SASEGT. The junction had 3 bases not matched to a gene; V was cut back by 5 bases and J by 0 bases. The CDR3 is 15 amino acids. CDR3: CASSLAGTSTDTQYF. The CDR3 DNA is TGTGCCAGCAGTCTAGCGGGGACTAGCACAGATACGCAGTATTTT.

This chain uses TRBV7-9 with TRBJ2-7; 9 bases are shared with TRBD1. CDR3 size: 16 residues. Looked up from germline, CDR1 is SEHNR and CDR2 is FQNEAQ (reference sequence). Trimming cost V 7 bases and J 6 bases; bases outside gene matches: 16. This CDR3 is CASTLGGQGVNGEQYF. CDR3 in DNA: TGTGCCAGCACCCTTGGGGGACAGGGCGTCAATGGCGAGCAGTACTTC.

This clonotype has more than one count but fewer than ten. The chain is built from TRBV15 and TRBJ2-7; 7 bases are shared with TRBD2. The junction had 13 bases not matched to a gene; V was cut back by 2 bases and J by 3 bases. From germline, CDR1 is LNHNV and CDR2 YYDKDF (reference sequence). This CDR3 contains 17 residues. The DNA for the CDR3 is TGTGCCACCAGCAGACGTCCGAGAGATGGGGGGGGCTACGAGCAGTACTTC. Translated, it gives CATSRRPRDGGGYEQYF. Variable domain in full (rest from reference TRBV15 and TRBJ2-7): DAMVIQNPRYQVTQFGKPVTLSCSQTLNHNVMYWYQQKSSQAPKLLFHYYDKDFNNEADTPDNFQSRRPNTSFCFLDIRSPGLGDTAMYLCATSRRPRDGGGYEQYFGPGTRLTVT.

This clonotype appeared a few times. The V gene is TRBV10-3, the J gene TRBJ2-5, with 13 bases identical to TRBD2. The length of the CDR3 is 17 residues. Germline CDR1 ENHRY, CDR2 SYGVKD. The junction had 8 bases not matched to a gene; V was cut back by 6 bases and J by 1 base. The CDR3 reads CAISRGGTSGAQETQYF. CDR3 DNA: TGTGCCATCAGCCGAGGAGGGACTAGCGGGGCCCAAGAGACCCAGTACTTC.

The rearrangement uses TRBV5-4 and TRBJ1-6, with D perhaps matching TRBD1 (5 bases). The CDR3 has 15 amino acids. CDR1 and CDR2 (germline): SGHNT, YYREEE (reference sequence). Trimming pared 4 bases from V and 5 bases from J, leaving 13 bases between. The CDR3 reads CASSPQQGHNSPLHF. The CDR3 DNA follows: TGTGCCAGCAGCCCGCAGCAGGGCCATAATTCACCCCTCCACTTT. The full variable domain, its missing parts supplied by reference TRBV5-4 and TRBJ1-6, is ETGVTQSPTHLIKTRGQQVTLRCSSQSGHNTVSWYQQALGQGPQFIFQYYREEENGRGNFPPRFSGLQFPNYSSELNVNALELDDSALYLCASSPQQGHNSPLHFGNGTRLTVT.

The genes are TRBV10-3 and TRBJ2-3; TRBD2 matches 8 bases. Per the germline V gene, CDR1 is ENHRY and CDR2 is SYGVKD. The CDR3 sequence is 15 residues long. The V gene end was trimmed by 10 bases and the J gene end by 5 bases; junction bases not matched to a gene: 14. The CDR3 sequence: CATRGVAGNQDTQYF. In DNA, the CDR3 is TGTGCCACCAGGGGCGTAGCGGGAAACCAAGATACGCAGTATTTT.

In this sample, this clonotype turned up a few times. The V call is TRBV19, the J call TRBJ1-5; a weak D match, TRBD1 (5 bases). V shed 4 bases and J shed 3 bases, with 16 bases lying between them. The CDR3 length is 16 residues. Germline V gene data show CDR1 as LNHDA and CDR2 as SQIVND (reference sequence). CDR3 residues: CASSTRVGGPNQPQHF. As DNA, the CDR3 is TGTGCCAGTAGTACCAGGGTCGGTGGTCCCAATCAGCCCCAGCATTTT.

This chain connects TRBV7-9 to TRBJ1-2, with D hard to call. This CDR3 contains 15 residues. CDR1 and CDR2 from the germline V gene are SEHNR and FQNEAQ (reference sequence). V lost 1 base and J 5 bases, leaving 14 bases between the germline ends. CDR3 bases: TGTGCCAGCAGCTTAGGGAACCTGCTCGAGTATGGCTACACCTTC. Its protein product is CASSLGNLLEYGYTF.

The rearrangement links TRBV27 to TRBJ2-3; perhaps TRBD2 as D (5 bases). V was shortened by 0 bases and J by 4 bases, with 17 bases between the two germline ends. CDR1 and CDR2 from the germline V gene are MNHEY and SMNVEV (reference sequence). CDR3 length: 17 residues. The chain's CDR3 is CASSLSFLFAGPDTQYF. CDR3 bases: TGTGCCAGCAGTTTATCGTTTTTATTCGCGGGCCCAGATACGCAGTATTTT.

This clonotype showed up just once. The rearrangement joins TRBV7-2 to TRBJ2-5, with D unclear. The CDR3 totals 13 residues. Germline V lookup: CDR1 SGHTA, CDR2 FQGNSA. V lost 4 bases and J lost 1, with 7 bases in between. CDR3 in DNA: TGTGCCAGCAGCTCCGAGGCCCAAGAGACCCAGTACTTC. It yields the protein CASSSEAQETQYF.

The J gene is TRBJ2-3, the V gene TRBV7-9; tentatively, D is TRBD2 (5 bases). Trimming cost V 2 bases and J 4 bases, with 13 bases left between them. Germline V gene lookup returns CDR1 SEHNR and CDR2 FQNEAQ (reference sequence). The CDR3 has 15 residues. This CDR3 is CASSLRRIGADTQYF. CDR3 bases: TGTGCCAGCAGCTTACGACGGATCGGGGCAGATACGCAGTATTTT.

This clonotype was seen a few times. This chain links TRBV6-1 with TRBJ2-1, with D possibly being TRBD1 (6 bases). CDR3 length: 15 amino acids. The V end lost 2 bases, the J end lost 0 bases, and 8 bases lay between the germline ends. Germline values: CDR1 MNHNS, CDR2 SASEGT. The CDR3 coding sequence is TGTGCCAGCAGTGAACAGGGGCCCTCCTACAATGAGCAGTTCTTC. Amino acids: CASSEQGPSYNEQFF.

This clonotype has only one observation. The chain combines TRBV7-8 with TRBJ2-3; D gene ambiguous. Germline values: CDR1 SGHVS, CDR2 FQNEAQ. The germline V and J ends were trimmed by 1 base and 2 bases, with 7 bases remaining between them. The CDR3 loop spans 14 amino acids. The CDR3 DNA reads TGTGCCAGCAGCTTAGAGAAGACCACAGATACGCAGTATTTT. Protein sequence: CASSLEKTTDTQYF.

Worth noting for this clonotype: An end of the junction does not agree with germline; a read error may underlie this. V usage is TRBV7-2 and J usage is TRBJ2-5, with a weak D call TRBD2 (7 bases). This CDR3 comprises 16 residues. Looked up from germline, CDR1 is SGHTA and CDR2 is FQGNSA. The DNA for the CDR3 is TGTGCCAGAAGCTTAGCGCTCGGCGGGGGCCCGGGGACCCAGTACTTC. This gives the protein CARSLALGGGPGTQYF.

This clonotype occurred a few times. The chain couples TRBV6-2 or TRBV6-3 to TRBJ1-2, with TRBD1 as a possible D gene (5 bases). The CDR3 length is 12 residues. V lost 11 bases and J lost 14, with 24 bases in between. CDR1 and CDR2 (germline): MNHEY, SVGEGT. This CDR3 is CASKDEGLRETF. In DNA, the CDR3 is TGTGCCTCCAAGGACGAGGGGCTCAGGGAAACCTTC.

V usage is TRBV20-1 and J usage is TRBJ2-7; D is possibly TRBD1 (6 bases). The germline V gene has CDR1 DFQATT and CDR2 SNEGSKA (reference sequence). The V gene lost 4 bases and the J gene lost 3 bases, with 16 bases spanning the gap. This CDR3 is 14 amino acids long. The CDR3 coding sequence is TGCAGTGCTAATAAACCGGGACACCGCTACGAGCAGTACTTC. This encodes CSANKPGHRYEQYF.

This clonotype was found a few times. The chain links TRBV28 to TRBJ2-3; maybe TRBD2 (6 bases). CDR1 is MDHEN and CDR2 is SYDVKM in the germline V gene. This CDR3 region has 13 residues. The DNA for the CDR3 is TGTGCAGTGCGGGATTTAACGCCAGATACGCAGTATTTT. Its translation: CAVRDLTPDTQYF.

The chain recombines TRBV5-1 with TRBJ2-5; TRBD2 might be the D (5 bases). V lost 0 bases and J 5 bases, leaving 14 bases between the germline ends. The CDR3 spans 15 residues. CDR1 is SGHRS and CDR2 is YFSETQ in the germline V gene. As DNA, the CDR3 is TGCGCCAGCAGCTTGGGGACTCACCGTTACGAGACCCAGTACTTC. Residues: CASSLGTHRYETQYF.

The CDR3 sequence: CASSLGLGNSLTGQYF. The CDR3 DNA sequence: TGTGCCAGCAGCTTAGGTTTGGGTAATTCCCTGACAGGGCAGTACTTC. The chain recombines TRBV7-9 with TRBJ2-7, with D possibly TRBD1 on 6 matching bases. CDR1 and CDR2 from the germline V gene are SEHNR and FQNEAQ (reference sequence). V shed 1 base and J shed 9 bases, with 22 bases lying between them. There are 16 residues in the CDR3.

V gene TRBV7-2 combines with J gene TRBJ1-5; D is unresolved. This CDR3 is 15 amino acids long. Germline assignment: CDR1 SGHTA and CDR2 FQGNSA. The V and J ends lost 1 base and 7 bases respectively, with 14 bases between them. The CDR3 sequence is CASSLDYVRGQPQHF. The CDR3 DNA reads TGTGCCAGCAGCTTAGATTACGTCAGAGGACAGCCCCAGCATTTT.

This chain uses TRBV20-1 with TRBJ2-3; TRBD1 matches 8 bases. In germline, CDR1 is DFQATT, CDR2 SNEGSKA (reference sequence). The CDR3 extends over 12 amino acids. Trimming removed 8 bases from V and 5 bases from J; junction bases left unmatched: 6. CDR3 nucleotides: TGCAGTCTAGGACAGGGTGAAGATACGCAGTATTTT. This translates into CSLGQGEDTQYF.

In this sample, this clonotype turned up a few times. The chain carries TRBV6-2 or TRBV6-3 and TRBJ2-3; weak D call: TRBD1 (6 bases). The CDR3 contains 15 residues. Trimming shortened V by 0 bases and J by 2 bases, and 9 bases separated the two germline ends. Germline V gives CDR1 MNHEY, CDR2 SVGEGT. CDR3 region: CASSYSPGDTDTQYF. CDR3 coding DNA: TGTGCCAGCAGTTACTCCCCAGGGGACACAGATACGCAGTATTTT.

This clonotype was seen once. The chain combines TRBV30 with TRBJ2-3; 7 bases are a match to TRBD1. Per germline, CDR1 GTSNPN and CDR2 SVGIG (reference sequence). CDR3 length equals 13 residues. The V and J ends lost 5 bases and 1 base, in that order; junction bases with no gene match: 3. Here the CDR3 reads CAWADRGTDTQYF. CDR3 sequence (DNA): TGTGCCTGGGCTGACAGGGGCACAGATACGCAGTATTTT.

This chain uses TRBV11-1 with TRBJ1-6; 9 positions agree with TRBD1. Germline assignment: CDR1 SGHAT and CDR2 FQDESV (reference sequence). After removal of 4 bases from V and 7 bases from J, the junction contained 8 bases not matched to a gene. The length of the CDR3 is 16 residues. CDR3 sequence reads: CASSSETGGQNSPLHF. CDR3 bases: TGTGCCAGCAGCTCCGAAACAGGGGGCCAAAATTCACCCCTCCACTTT.

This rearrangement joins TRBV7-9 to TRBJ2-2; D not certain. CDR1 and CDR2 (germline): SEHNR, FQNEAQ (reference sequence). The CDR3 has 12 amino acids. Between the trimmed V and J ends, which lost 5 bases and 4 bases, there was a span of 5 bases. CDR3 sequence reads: CASSPSTGELFF. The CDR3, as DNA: TGTGCCAGCAGCCCGTCCACCGGGGAGCTGTTTTTT. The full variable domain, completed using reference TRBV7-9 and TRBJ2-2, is DTGVSQNPRHKITKRGQNVTFRCDPISEHNRLYWYRQTLGQGPEFLTYFQNEAQLEKSRLLSDRFSAERPKGSFSTLEIQRTEQGDSAMYLCASSPSTGELFFGEGSRLTVL.

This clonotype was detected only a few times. The CDR3 here is CASSERAYGYTF. The CDR3 DNA is TGTGCCAGTAGTGAAAGGGCGTATGGCTACACCTTC. V and J are TRBV19 and TRBJ1-2; no clear D gene. This CDR3 is 12 amino acids long. Looked up from germline, CDR1 is LNHDA and CDR2 is SQIVND (reference sequence). V lost 5 bases and J 5 bases, leaving 9 bases between the germline ends. Full variable domain (missing parts from reference TRBV19 and TRBJ1-2): DGGITQSPKYLFRKEGQNVTLSCEQNLNHDAMYWYRQDPGQGLRLIYYSQIVNDFQKGDIAEGYSVSREKKESFPLTVTSAQKNPTAFYLCASSERAYGYTFGSGTRLTVV.

DNA of the CDR3: TGTGCCAGCAGTTCCATGGTTACCCAAGAGACCCAGTACTTC. It translates to CASSSMVTQETQYF. The chain employs TRBV28 and TRBJ2-5; D call uncertain. Per the germline V gene, CDR1 is MDHEN and CDR2 is SYDVKM. V shed 4 bases and J shed 1 base, with 10 bases lying between them. The CDR3 sequence is 14 residues long.

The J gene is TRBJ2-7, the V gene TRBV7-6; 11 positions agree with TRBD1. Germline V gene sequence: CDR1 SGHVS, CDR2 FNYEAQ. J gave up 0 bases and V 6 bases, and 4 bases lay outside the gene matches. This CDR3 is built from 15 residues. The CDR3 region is CASSSGTGGSYEQYF. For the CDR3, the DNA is TGTGCCAGCAGTTCCGGGACAGGGGGCTCCTACGAGCAGTACTTC.

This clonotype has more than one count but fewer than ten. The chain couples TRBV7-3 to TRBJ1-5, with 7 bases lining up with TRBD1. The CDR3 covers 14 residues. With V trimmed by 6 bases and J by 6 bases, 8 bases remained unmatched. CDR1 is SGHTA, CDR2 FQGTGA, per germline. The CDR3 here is CASRDDRVRQPQHF. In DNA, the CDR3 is TGTGCCAGCAGGGATGACAGGGTCCGTCAGCCCCAGCATTTT.